This T cell receptor (beta chain) was captured by sequencing in a study of blood T cell repertoires in COVID-19 (TCRdb year 2020). For context, the study as a whole: The collaborator samples originated in the United States, Italy and Spain and spanned the acute and convalescent phases of COVID-19. A freely available public database, intended as a resource for researchers studying the immune response to SARS-CoV-2, is where the repertoires were released. Samples came from the ongoing ImmuneRACE study (first 160 participants) plus 1,254 subjects from 6 global collaborators. The sample metadata nearly always contained a de-identified subject ID, COVID-19 status, age in years and sex. Subjects who had been exposed to COVID-19, were actively infected with it, or had recovered from it provided the deeply sampled blood TCRbeta repertoires that made up the dataset. Where available, HLA class I and class II types were obtained from metadata supplied by the sample provider rather than from assay-based typing. The prospective study material was composed of cDNA or gDNA derived from T cells, B-cell-depleted T cells, or PBMCs.

The junction carries 14 bases between V and J, which are trimmed by 5 bases and 1 base respectively. CDR1 and CDR2 were assigned from the germline V gene as ENHRY and SYGVKD. Including cysteine and phenylalanine, the CDR3 has 15 amino acids. Only the CDR3 part of the read is kept: 45 bases, read in frame from the first base. What the work shows at the level of the full study, not this receptor alone: The quantity of clinical and demographic metadata differed by source and by participant and was supplied without curation.

Participants in the prospective study were aged 18 to 89 years, lived in 20 to 30 United States geographic areas, and enrolled through a virtual design. In the prospective study, participants were assigned to cohorts based on the clinical history participants reported in a screening survey and a study questionnaire. Recovered participants in ImmuneRACE Cohort 3 were defined by two consecutive negative NP/OP PCR tests, clearance by a healthcare professional, or resolution of symptoms. In the prospective study, whole blood, serum and a nasopharyngeal or oropharyngeal swab were collected from each participant by mobile phlebotomists. Participants in the prospective study had the option to provide additional blood draws and questionnaires over a 2-month period. Before DNA extraction, prospective study blood samples were shipped either frozen or at room temperature. This clone was observed a handful of times. Its antigen is unknown. Base qualities are not provided; no much larger clone lies one nucleotide away.

TCRbeta CDR3 regions were amplified from genomic DNA using the immunoSEQ Assay, a bias-controlled multiplex PCR. The authors processed their data as follows. The number of nucleated cells in each sample was estimated from the amplification of reference gene primers within the assay. To quantify the absolute abundance of each unique TCRbeta CDR3 rearrangement, sequence reads were collapsed and filtered. Productive Simpson clonality was computed per sample as the square root of Simpson's diversity index over productive rearrangements. Here the immuneACCESS table is served through TCRdb, limited to in-frame sequences with V and J called. Missing clones are a known gap in these copies; in checked studies unresolved V genes cover under half, and the rest lacks a known reason. V and J calls and clone size are as listed in that table; D and trimming were resolved from the DNA. In all, the sample holds approximately 210,000 clones, and approximately 80% of those were seen once. The ten top clones hold approximately 12% of the sample.

Sequenced: PBMCs or T cells enriched from blood (not recorded which). The chain links TRBV10-3 with TRBJ1-1, with a tentative D gene TRBD1 over 6 matching bases. This TCR came from a man aged 35-49 years who had recovered from COVID-19. This receptor has the CDR3 CAISPRTVENTEAFF. The DNA sequence reads TGTGCCATCAGTCCTAGGACAGTGGAGAACACTGAAGCTTTCTTT.